One sample yielded the 20 T cell receptor beta chains listed below, sequenced in a study of shared clonotypes between healthy human individuals. Naive CD8 isolation took CD45RO-negative cells positively selected for CCR7 and excluded terminally differentiated effector memory CD45RA+ cells. TCRdb keeps only in-frame clones here, not all; method: immunoSEQ multiplex PCR. The data show about 2.2 million clones, with 90% to 95% seen just once and under 2% held by the top ten. Source material: naive CD8+ T cells from PBMCs. The receptors originated from a man between 18 and 35 years old in good health. Some clones in this sample may be carry-over from other donors' samples.

The rearrangement joins TRBV5-1 to TRBJ2-7; D may be TRBD1 (5 bases). The CDR3 is 14 amino acids. Germline V gives CDR1 SGHRS, CDR2 YFSETQ. V lost 0 bases, J lost 5 bases, and 12 bases lay in between. CDR3 nucleotide sequence: TGCGCCAGCAGCTTGGCCAGGGATCCCAACGAGCAGTACTTC. Translating it yields CASSLARDPNEQYF.

As for this clone: This sample also contains other DNA sequences that code for the same CDR3. This chain joins TRBV19 and TRBJ1-2, with D uncertain. Trimming removed 1 base at V and 2 bases at J, with 8 bases between. The CDR3 spans 14 residues. Germline V lookup: CDR1 LNHDA, CDR2 SQIVND (reference sequence). The CDR3 loop reads CASSIGEGNYGYTF. The CDR3, as DNA: TGTGCCAGTAGTATAGGGGAGGGAAACTATGGCTACACCTTC.

This CDR3 is CASSHHNGEQYF. In nucleotides, the CDR3 is TGCGCCAGCAGCCACCACAACGGCGAGCAGTACTTC. This chain joins TRBV4-1 and TRBJ2-7; D is uncertain. Germline CDR1 reads MGHRA; CDR2 reads YSYEKL. The CDR3 extends over 12 amino acids. V lost 3 bases to trimming and J lost 6 bases, with 9 bases between them.

This clone appeared once. The rearrangement links TRBV28 to TRBJ2-1; 8 bases map to TRBD1. The CDR3 sequence is 15 residues long. The J segment lost 0 bases and the V segment lost 6 bases, leaving 4 bases of the junction unmatched. Germline V CDR1 and CDR2: MDHEN, SYDVKM. The CDR3 DNA follows: TGTGCCAGCAGACAGGGGGGCTTCTCCTACAATGAGCAGTTCTTC. Protein sequence: CASRQGGFSYNEQFF.

The chain combines TRBV7-9 with TRBJ1-1; D not resolved. CDR1 is SEHNR, CDR2 FQNEAQ, per germline (reference sequence). The V gene lost 5 bases and the J gene lost 1 base, with 14 bases spanning the gap. The CDR3 contains 15 residues. Here the CDR3 DNA reads TGTGCCAGCAGCCACCCCCCGACATCGAACACTGAAGCTTTCTTT. Translation gives CASSHPPTSNTEAFF. Using reference TRBV7-9 and TRBJ1-1 for the parts outside the CDR3, the full variable domain is DTGVSQNPRHKITKRGQNVTFRCDPISEHNRLYWYRQTLGQGPEFLTYFQNEAQLEKSRLLSDRFSAERPKGSFSTLEIQRTEQGDSAMYLCASSHPPTSNTEAFFGQGTRLTVV.

The chain joins TRBV15 to TRBJ2-1, with TRBD2 matching over 10 bases. Germline V gene sequence: CDR1 LNHNV, CDR2 YYDKDF (reference sequence). With V trimmed by 1 base and J by 3 bases, 6 bases remained unmatched. This CDR3 has 17 residues. CDR3 sequence: CATSRGRGTSDYNEQFF. DNA for the CDR3: TGTGCCACCAGCAGAGGGAGGGGGACTAGCGACTACAATGAGCAGTTCTTC.

This chain connects TRBV5-1 to TRBJ2-3, with TRBD2 matching 8 bases. Losses at the gene ends were 0 bases for V and 4 bases for J; bases not matched to a gene: 10. This CDR3 region has 17 residues. CDR1 and CDR2 (germline): SGHRS, YFSETQ. CDR3 coding DNA: TGCGCCAGCAGCTTGGTAATAGCGGGACGAGGTGCAGATACGCAGTATTTT. Translation gives CASSLVIAGRGADTQYF.

This clone was seen once. V usage is TRBV27 and J usage is TRBJ2-4; 8 bases fit TRBD1. The germline V gene has CDR1 MNHEY and CDR2 SMNVEV (reference sequence). The CDR3 is 17 residues long. Trimming at V came to 0 bases and at J to 3 bases, leaving 7 bases not matched to a gene. CDR3 in amino acids: CASSLSRTGLDKNIQYF. CDR3 coding DNA: TGTGCCAGCAGTTTATCAAGGACAGGGTTGGACAAAAACATTCAGTACTTC.

V and J are TRBV30 and TRBJ1-5; D is perhaps TRBD1 (6 bases). The germline V gene has CDR1 GTSNPN and CDR2 SVGIG (reference sequence). The CDR3 loop spans 14 amino acids. The V end was cut by 1 base, the J end by 3 bases, with 10 bases between. CDR3 protein: CAWSEGQPNQPQHF. In DNA form, the CDR3 reads TGTGCCTGGAGTGAAGGACAGCCCAATCAGCCCCAGCATTTT. Full variable domain (rest looked up from reference TRBV30 and TRBJ1-5): SQTIHQWPATLVQPVGSPLSLECTVEGTSNPNLYWYRQAAGRGLQLLFYSVGIGQISSEVPQNLSASRPQDRQFILSSKKLLLSDSGFYLCAWSEGQPNQPQHFGDGTRLSIL.

The V gene is TRBV6-5, the J gene TRBJ2-7; TRBD2 matches 7 bases. Germline lookup yields CDR1 MNHEY and CDR2 SVGAGI. V gave up 10 bases and J gave up 7 bases; unmatched junction bases: 10. The CDR3 totals 12 residues. The CDR3 sequence is CATFGRAGEQYF. The CDR3 coding sequence is TGTGCCACCTTTGGGAGGGCCGGAGAGCAGTACTTC.

V and J are TRBV7-6 and TRBJ1-3, with D perhaps TRBD1 (5 bases). Germline V gene sequence: CDR1 SGHVS, CDR2 FNYEAQ. The length of the CDR3 is 14 residues. Trimming left V 5 bases short and J 4 bases short, with 12 bases between. The CDR3 DNA follows: TGTGCCAGCAGCCCGAGGGGTAACGGAAACACCATATATTTT. It encodes CASSPRGNGNTIYF.

This clone was observed a single time. The chain uses TRBV30 and TRBJ2-3, with D uncertain. The CDR3 consists of 16 residues. Germline CDR1 and CDR2: GTSNPN and SVGIG (reference sequence). Between the trimmed V and J ends, which lost 0 bases and 0 bases, there was a span of 13 bases. The CDR3 DNA sequence: TGTGCCTGGAGTGTAACGTACAACCTTAGCACAGATACGCAGTATTTT. Residues: CAWSVTYNLSTDTQYF.

The J gene is TRBJ2-2, the V gene TRBV27; 13 nucleotides agree with TRBD2. CDR3 length: 20 residues. With 4 bases clipped from V and 5 bases from J, the junction kept 16 bases outside the gene matches. The germline V gene encodes CDR1 MNHEY and CDR2 SMNVEV (reference sequence). The chain's CDR3 is CASSSRSVGLAGAYTGELFF. CDR3 nucleotide sequence: TGTGCCAGCAGTTCCCGTAGTGTCGGACTAGCGGGAGCTTATACCGGGGAGCTGTTTTTT.

The V and J genes are TRBV13 and TRBJ2-1; weak D call: TRBD1 (6 bases). The V gene's germline CDR1 is PRHDT and CDR2 FYEKMQ (reference sequence). V shed 5 bases and J shed 3 bases, with 14 bases lying between them. The CDR3 is 15 residues long. This CDR3 reads CASSTRTVLYNEQFF. CDR3 DNA sequence: TGTGCCAGCAGCACACGGACAGTTCTCTACAATGAGCAGTTCTTC.

The V gene is TRBV6-5, the J gene TRBJ1-4; 9 bases agree with TRBD1. The germline CDR1 and CDR2 sequences are MNHEY and SVGAGI. The CDR3 spans 15 residues. V gave up 5 bases and J gave up 5 bases; unmatched junction bases: 6. CDR3 coding DNA: TGTGCCAGCAGTCCATCCGGGACAGGGAATGAAAAACTGTTTTTT. Amino acid sequence: CASSPSGTGNEKLFF.

This chain links TRBV28 with TRBJ2-7; TRBD1 matches at 8 bases. CDR3 length: 13 residues. Germline V CDR1 and CDR2: MDHEN, SYDVKM. V gave up 10 bases and J gave up 3 bases; unmatched junction bases: 8. The CDR3 spells CATKTGEGYEQYF. CDR3 bases: TGTGCCACCAAGACAGGGGAAGGCTACGAGCAGTACTTC. Using reference TRBV28 and TRBJ2-7 for the parts outside the CDR3, the full variable domain is DVKVTQSSRYLVKRTGEKVFLECVQDMDHENMFWYRQDPGLGLRLIYFSYDVKMKEKGDIPEGYSVSREKKERFSLILESASTNQTSMYLCATKTGEGYEQYFGPGTRLTVT.

This clone is a singleton in its sample. This sequence joins TRBV7-9 and TRBJ2-1, with TRBD2 as a possible D gene (5 bases). In germline, CDR1 is SEHNR, CDR2 FQNEAQ (reference sequence). The CDR3 runs to 15 residues. Trimming stripped 1 base from V and 9 bases from J, with 16 bases between. CDR3 loop: CASSLVRLEGAEQFF. In nucleotides, the CDR3 is TGTGCCAGCAGCTTAGTTCGGCTAGAGGGTGCTGAGCAGTTCTTC.

The CDR3 DNA sequence: TGTGCCAGCAGTTCGGGACTAGCGGGAAGGGAATCCTACAATGAGCAGTTCTTC. This translates into CASSSGLAGRESYNEQFF. This chain links TRBV28 with TRBJ2-1; 13 bases are shared with TRBD2. This CDR3 is built from 18 residues. Germline loops: CDR1 MDHEN, CDR2 SYDVKM. V shed 4 bases, J shed 1 base, and the junction held 7 bases outside the gene matches. Together with reference TRBV28 and TRBJ2-1, the CDR3 gives the full variable domain: DVKVTQSSRYLVKRTGEKVFLECVQDMDHENMFWYRQDPGLGLRLIYFSYDVKMKEKGDIPEGYSVSREKKERFSLILESASTNQTSMYLCASSSGLAGRESYNEQFFGPGTRLTVL.

The chain links TRBV7-8 to TRBJ1-4, with D possibly matching TRBD1 (5 bases). This CDR3 contains 17 residues. V dropped 2 bases and J dropped 8 bases, with 21 bases sitting between them. Germline V gene sequence: CDR1 SGHVS, CDR2 FQNEAQ. The CDR3 nucleotides are TGTGCCAGCAGCTTAAGATTAGGGAAGGGACCCGACGAAAAACTGTTTTTT. This encodes CASSLRLGKGPDEKLFF.

The chain recombines TRBV6-1 with TRBJ2-7, with D possibly being TRBD2 (6 bases). Trimming pared 6 bases from V and 3 bases from J, leaving 9 bases between. The CDR3 is 12 residues long. Germline V gene lookup returns CDR1 MNHNS and CDR2 SASEGT. The CDR3 protein is CASREGDYEQYF. CDR3 sequence (DNA): TGTGCCAGCAGGGAGGGAGACTACGAGCAGTACTTC.